Listed below are T cell receptor beta chains from one sample, sequenced in a study of T-cell reconstitution after alpha-beta-depleted transplantation in children. TCRdb processed the PCR reads anew with MiXCR; each CDR3 protein has one entry. The sample has hundreds of thousands of distinct CDR3 sequences; 15% to 20% are singletons. The input for sequencing was PBMCs from the stem cell graft donor, taken from the stem cell graft. The receptors stem from a human donor who donated a stem cell graft to a child with acute lymphoblastic leukemia. Both conserved end residues are part of each CDR3. D genes are given only for firm matches. The size entry is marked missing in some rows and otherwise reads once, few, many or a size class.

J gene	clone size	D gene	V gene	CDR3 protein	CDR3 DNA
TRBJ2-1	NA	NA	TRBV7-9	CASRGVYKGYDEQFF	TGTGCCAGCAGAGGGGTATACAAAGGATACGATGAGCAGTTCTTC
TRBJ2-1	NA	NA	TRBV15	CATSQSVTSYNEQFF	TGTGCCACCAGCCAAAGCGTCACCTCCTACAATGAGCAGTTCTTC
TRBJ1-4	few	NA	TRBV4-1	CASSHQPTTNEKLFF	TGCGCCAGCAGCCACCAGCCTACAACTAATGAAAAACTGTTTTTT
TRBJ2-7	NA	TRBD1	TRBV11-3	CASSLDPGGEQYF	TGTGCCAGCAGCTTAGATCCAGGGGGCGAGCAGTACTTC
TRBJ2-1	few	TRBD2	TRBV5-1	CASSSSLAAAGNEQFF	TGCGCCAGCAGCTCCTCTCTAGCGGCGGCGGGCAATGAGCAGTTCTTC
TRBJ2-5	many	NA	TRBV28	CASWDVRETQYF	TGTGCCAGTTGGGACGTGAGAGAGACCCAGTACTTC
TRBJ2-7	few	NA	TRBV7-2	CASSLAAGQRTYEQYF	TGTGCCAGCAGCTTAGCAGCCGGACAGCGGACCTACGAGCAGTACTTC
TRBJ1-1	NA	NA	TRBV29-1	CSYSPTGPNTEAFF	TGCAGCTACTCCCCGACAGGTCCGAACACTGAAGCTTTCTTT
TRBJ1-2	few	NA	TRBV10-3	CAIMGVDGYGYTF	TGTGCCATCATGGGGGTGGACGGCTATGGCTACACCTTC
TRBJ2-1	many	TRBD2	TRBV7-9	CASSLTSGSGEQFF	TGTGCCAGCAGCCTGACTAGCGGGAGTGGTGAGCAGTTCTTC
TRBJ2-7	NA	NA	TRBV27	CASSLQRAYEEYF	TGTGCCAGCAGTTTACAGCGGGCCTACGAGGAGTACTTC
TRBJ2-7	NA	TRBD2	TRBV7-9	CASSSTSGSPYEQYF	TGTGCCAGCAGTTCGACTAGCGGGAGCCCCTACGAGCAGTACTTC
TRBJ1-2	medium-sized	NA	TRBV4-1	CASSHLGAQGGYTF	TGCGCCAGCAGCCATCTGGGAGCGCAGGGGGGCTACACCTTC
TRBJ2-7	few	NA	TRBV7-9	CASSLGRGGFDEQYF	TGTGCCAGCAGCTTGGGGCGGGGCGGTTTCGACGAGCAGTACTTC
TRBJ1-5	few	TRBD1	TRBV19	CASRTSGTGDPRGQPQHF	TGTGCCAGTCGAACGTCCGGGACAGGGGACCCGAGGGGTCAGCCCCAGCATTTT
TRBJ2-5	few	NA	TRBV7-9	CAGVGVGETQYF	TGTGCCGGCGTGGGAGTTGGGGAGACCCAGTACTTC